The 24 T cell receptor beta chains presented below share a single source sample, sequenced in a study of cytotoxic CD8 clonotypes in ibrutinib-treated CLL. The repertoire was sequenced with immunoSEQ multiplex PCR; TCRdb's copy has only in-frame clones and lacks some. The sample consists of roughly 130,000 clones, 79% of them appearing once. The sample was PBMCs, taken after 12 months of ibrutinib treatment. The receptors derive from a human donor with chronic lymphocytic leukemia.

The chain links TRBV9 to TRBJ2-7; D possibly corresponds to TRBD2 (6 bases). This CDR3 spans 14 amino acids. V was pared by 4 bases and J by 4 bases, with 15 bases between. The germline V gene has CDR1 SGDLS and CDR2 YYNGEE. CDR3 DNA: TGTGCCAGCAGCCCGGGCTCGAGCGGGTACGAGCAGTACTTC. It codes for CASSPGSSGYEQYF.

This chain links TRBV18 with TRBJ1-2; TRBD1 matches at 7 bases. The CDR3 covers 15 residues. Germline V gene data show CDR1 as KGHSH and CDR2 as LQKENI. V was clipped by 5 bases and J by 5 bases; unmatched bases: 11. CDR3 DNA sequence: TGTGCCAGCTCAAGCTCCGGGACAGCGCTTTATGGCTACACCTTC. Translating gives CASSSSGTALYGYTF.

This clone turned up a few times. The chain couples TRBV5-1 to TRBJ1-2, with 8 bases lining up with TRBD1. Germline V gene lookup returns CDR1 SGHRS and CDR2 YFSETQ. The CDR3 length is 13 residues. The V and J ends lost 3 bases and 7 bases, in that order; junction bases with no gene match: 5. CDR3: CASSSGGEGGYTF. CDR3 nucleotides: TGCGCCAGCAGCTCAGGGGGCGAGGGTGGCTACACCTTC.

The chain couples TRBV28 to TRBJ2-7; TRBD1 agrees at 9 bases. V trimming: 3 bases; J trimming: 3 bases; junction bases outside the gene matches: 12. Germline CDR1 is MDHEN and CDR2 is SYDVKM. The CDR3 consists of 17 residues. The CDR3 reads CASSFRDRVLAFYEQYF. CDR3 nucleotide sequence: TGTGCCAGCAGTTTCCGGGACAGGGTGTTGGCGTTCTACGAGCAGTACTTC.

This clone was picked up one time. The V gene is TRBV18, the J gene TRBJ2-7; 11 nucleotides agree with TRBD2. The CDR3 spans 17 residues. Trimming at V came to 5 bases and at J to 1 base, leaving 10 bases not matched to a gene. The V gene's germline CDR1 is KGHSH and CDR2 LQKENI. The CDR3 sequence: CASSKGLAGGSSYEQYF. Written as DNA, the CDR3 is TGTGCCAGCTCAAAAGGGCTAGCGGGAGGTTCTTCCTACGAGCAGTACTTC.

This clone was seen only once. The CDR3 region has the DNA TGCGCCAGTAGCCCTACGGCTGACTCTGGGGCCAACGTCCTGACTTTC. Translation: CASSPTADSGANVLTF. The chain couples TRBV5-1 to TRBJ2-6; D unresolved. This CDR3 has 16 residues. Trimming stripped 8 bases from V and 0 bases from J, with 15 bases between. Looked up from germline, CDR1 is SGHRS and CDR2 is YFSETQ.

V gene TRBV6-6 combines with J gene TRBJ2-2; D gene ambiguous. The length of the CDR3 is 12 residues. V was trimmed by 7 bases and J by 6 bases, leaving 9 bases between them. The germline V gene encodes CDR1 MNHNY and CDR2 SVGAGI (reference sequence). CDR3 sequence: CASTTFAGELFF. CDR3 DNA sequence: TGTGCCAGCACCACCTTCGCCGGGGAGCTGTTTTTT.

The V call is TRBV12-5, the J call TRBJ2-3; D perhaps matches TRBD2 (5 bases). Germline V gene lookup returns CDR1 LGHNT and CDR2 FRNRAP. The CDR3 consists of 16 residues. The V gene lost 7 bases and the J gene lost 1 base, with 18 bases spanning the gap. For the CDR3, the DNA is TGTGCTAGTGCGTGGCTCCCCGGAGGTGGCACAGATACGCAGTATTTT. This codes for CASAWLPGGGTDTQYF.

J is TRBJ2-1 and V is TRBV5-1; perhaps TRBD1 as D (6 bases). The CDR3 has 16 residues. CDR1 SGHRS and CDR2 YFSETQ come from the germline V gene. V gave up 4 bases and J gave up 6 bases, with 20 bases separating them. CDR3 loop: CASSATDSLGSNEQFF. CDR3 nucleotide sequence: TGCGCCAGCAGCGCAACGGACAGCCTTGGCTCCAATGAGCAGTTCTTC. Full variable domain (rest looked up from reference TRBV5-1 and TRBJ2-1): KAGVTQTPRYLIKTRGQQVTLSCSPISGHRSVSWYQQTPGQGLQFLFEYFSETQRNKGNFPGRFSGRQFSNSRSEMNVSTLELGDSALYLCASSATDSLGSNEQFFGPGTRLTVL.

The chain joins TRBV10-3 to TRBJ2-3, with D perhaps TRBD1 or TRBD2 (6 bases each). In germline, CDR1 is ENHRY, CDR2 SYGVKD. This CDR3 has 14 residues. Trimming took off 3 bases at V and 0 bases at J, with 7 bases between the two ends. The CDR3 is CAISDGGSTDTQYF. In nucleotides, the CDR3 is TGTGCCATCAGTGACGGGGGCAGCACAGATACGCAGTATTTT.

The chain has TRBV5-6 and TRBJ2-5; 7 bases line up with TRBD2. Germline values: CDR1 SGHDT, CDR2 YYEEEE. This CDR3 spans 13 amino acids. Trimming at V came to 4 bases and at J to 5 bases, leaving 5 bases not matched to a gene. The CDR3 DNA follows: TGTGCCAGCAGCCAAGCGGGACCGGAGACCCAGTACTTC. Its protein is CASSQAGPETQYF.

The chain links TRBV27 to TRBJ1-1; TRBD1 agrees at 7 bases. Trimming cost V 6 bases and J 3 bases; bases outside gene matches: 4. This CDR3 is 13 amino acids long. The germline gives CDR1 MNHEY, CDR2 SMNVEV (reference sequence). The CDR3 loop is CASRRDSYTEAFF. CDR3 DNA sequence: TGTGCCAGCAGGCGGGACAGCTACACTGAAGCTTTCTTT.

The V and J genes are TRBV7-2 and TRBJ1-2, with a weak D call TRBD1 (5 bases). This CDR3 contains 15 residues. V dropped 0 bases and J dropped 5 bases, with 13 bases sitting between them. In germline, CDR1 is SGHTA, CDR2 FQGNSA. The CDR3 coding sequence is TGTGCCAGCAGCTTAGCGCGTCGCAGGGAATATGGCTACACCTTC. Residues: CASSLARRREYGYTF.

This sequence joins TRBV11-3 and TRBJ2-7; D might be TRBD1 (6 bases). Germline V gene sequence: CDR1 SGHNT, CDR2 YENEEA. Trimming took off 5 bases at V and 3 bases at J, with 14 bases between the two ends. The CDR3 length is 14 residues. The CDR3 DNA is TGTGCCAGCAGCCAACAGGGCCTACTCTACGAGCAGTACTTC. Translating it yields CASSQQGLLYEQYF.

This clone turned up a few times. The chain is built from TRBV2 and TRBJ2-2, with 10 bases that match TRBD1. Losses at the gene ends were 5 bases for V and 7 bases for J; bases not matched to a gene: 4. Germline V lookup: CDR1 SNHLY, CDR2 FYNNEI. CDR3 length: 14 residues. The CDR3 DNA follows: TGTGCCAGCAGTCCTAGGACAGGGGGCGGGGAGCTGTTTTTT. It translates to CASSPRTGGGELFF.

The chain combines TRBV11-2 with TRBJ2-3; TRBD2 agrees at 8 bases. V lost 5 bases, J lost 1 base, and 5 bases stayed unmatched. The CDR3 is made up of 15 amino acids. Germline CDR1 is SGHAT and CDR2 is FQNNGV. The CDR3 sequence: CASSQGGRRTDTQYF. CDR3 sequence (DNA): TGTGCCAGCAGCCAGGGCGGGAGGCGCACAGATACGCAGTATTTT.

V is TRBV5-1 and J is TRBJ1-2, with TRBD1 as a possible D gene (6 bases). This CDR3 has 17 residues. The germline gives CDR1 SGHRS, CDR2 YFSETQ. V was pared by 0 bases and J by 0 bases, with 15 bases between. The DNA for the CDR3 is TGCGCCAGCAGCTTGGATGGGACACCCGTCGCTAACTATGGCTACACCTTC. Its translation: CASSLDGTPVANYGYTF. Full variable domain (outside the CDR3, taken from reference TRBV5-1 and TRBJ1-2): KAGVTQTPRYLIKTRGQQVTLSCSPISGHRSVSWYQQTPGQGLQFLFEYFSETQRNKGNFPGRFSGRQFSNSRSEMNVSTLELGDSALYLCASSLDGTPVANYGYTFGSGTRLTVV.

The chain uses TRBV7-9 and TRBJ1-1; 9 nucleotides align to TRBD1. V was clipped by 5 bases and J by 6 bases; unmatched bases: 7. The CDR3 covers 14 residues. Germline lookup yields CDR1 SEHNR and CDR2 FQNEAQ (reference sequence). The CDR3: CASSPGTGRPEAFF. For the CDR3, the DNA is TGTGCCAGCAGCCCAGGGACAGGGAGGCCTGAAGCTTTCTTT. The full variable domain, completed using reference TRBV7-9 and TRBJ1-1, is DTGVSQNPRHKITKRGQNVTFRCDPISEHNRLYWYRQTLGQGPEFLTYFQNEAQLEKSRLLSDRFSAERPKGSFSTLEIQRTEQGDSAMYLCASSPGTGRPEAFFGQGTRLTVV.

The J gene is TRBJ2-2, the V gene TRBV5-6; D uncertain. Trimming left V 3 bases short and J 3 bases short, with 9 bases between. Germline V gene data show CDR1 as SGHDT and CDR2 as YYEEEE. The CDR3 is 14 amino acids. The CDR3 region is CASSSGVYTGELFF. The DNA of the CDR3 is TGTGCCAGCAGCTCTGGGGTGTACACCGGGGAGCTGTTTTTT.

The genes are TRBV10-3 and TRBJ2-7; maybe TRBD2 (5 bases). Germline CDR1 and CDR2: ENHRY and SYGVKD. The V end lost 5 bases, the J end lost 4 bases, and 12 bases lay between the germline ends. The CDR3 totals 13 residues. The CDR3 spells CAISPRELYEQYF. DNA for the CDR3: TGTGCCATCAGTCCCCGGGAATTATACGAGCAGTACTTC.

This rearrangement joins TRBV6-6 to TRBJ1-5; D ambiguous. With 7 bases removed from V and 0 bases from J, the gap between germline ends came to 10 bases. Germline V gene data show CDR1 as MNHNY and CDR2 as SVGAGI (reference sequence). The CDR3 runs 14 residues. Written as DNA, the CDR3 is TGTGCCAGCACCCATTGGAATAGCAATCAGCCCCAGCATTTT. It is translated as CASTHWNSNQPQHF.

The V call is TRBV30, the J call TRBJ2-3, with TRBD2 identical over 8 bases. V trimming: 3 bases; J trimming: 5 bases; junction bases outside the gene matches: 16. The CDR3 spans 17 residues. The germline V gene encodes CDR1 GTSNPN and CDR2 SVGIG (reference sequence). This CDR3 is CAWSHGGGAGVVDTQYF. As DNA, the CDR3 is TGTGCCTGGAGCCACGGGGGCGGAGCGGGAGTTGTAGATACGCAGTATTTT.

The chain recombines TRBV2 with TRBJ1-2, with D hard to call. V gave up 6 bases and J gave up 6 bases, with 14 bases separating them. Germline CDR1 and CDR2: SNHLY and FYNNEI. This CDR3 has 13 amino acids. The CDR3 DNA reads TGTGCCAGCAGCGGAACGGGGTGGGATGGCTACACCTTC. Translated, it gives CASSGTGWDGYTF. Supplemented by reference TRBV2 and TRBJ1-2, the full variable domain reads EPEVTQTPSHQVTQMGQEVILRCVPISNHLYFYWYRQILGQKVEFLVSFYNNEISEKSEIFDDQFSVERPDGSNFTLKIRSTKLEDSAMYFCASSGTGWDGYTFGSGTRLTVV.

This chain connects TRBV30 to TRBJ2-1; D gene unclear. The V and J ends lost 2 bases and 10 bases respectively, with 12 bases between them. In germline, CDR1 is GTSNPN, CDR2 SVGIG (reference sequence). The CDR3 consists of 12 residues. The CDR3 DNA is TGTGCCTGGAGTAGATTTTCTTGGGAGCAGTTCTTC. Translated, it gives CAWSRFSWEQFF.